This passage covers 28 T cell receptor beta chains from one sample sequenced in a study of cytomegalovirus exposure and HLA in healthy donors. Assay used: immunoSEQ multiplex PCR; TCRdb lists only in-frame clones, some missing. This sample has tens of thousands of clones, with 85% to 90% found just once. The sample comprised PBMCs. The receptors shown here come from a woman aged 18-29 years in good health and CMV-seropositive.

The rearrangement links TRBV25-1 to TRBJ2-7, with D possibly TRBD1 on 7 matching bases. CDR1 and CDR2 (germline): MGHDK, SYGVNS. The length of the CDR3 is 12 residues. Trimming took 7 bases from V and 3 from J, leaving 10 bases between them. Here the CDR3 reads CASTQGGYEQYF. The DNA for the CDR3 is TGTGCCAGCACCCAGGGGGGCTACGAGCAGTACTTC.

The chain carries TRBV4-2 and TRBJ2-3, with 10 bases fitting TRBD2. CDR1 and CDR2 (germline): LGHNA, YNFKEQ. The CDR3 totals 14 residues. Trimming cost V 8 bases and J 3 bases; bases outside gene matches: 5. The CDR3 spells CASRSSGRTDTQYF. The CDR3 bases are TGTGCCAGCCGATCTAGCGGGAGAACAGATACGCAGTATTTT.

The chain joins TRBV21-1 to TRBJ2-7; no check of the table's D call, TRBD2, against the DNA was made. TRBV21-1 is a documented pseudogene. The CDR3 has 12 residues. CDR3 amino acids: CASSRGGGEQYF. CDR3 nucleotide sequence: TGTGCCAGCAGCAGGGGGGGAGGCGAGCAGTACTTC.

The chain recombines TRBV7-2 with TRBJ1-3; D might be TRBD1 (5 bases). Germline loops: CDR1 SGHTA, CDR2 FQGNSA. V lost 5 bases to trimming and J lost 0 bases, with 17 bases between them. CDR3 length: 17 amino acids. CDR3 bases: TGTGCCAGCAGCGTCCCCCCCCCAAGGGGCTCTGGAAACACCATATATTTT. Translating it yields CASSVPPPRGSGNTIYF.

The J gene is TRBJ2-3, the V gene TRBV5-5, with a tentative D call TRBD1 (6 bases). The V gene lost 2 bases and the J gene lost 1 base, with 8 bases spanning the gap. This CDR3 is 14 amino acids long. Germline CDR1 SGHKS, CDR2 YYEKEE (reference sequence). CDR3 amino acids: CASSFGGRTDTQYF. The CDR3 DNA follows: TGTGCCAGCAGCTTTGGGGGCCGCACAGATACGCAGTATTTT.

Note on this clone: The same CDR3 also results from other DNA sequences found in this sample. The genes are TRBV6-5 and TRBJ2-1; 7 nucleotides align to TRBD2. V lost 0 bases and J lost 1; bases outside the gene matches: 3. CDR3 length: 16 residues. Looked up from germline, CDR1 is MNHEY and CDR2 is SVGAGI. The CDR3 sequence: CASSYSPGGSYNEQFF. The CDR3 DNA reads as TGTGCCAGCAGTTACTCGCCGGGGGGATCCTACAATGAGCAGTTCTTC.

The chain employs TRBV19 and TRBJ2-7; D possibly corresponds to TRBD1 (6 bases). The V gene lost 5 bases and the J gene lost 2 bases, with 16 bases spanning the gap. This CDR3 has 15 residues. Per the germline V gene, CDR1 is LNHDA and CDR2 is SQIVND (reference sequence). CDR3 region: CASSPGRGPAYEQYF. The CDR3 DNA sequence: TGTGCCAGTAGTCCAGGCAGGGGTCCGGCCTACGAGCAGTACTTC.

The chain uses TRBV28 and TRBJ2-7; 7 positions match TRBD1. The germline CDR1 and CDR2 sequences are MDHEN and SYDVKM. V was pared by 6 bases and J by 1 base, with 9 bases of the junction left unmatched. The CDR3 sequence is 15 residues long. CDR3 amino acids: CASRPYPQGSYEQYF. DNA of the CDR3: TGTGCCAGCAGACCCTATCCACAGGGGTCCTACGAGCAGTACTTC.

The V gene is TRBV7-8, the J gene TRBJ1-1; D call uncertain. The V gene's germline CDR1 is SGHVS and CDR2 FQNEAQ. This CDR3 is built from 13 residues. V lost 5 bases and J lost 0, with 7 bases in between. CDR3 in amino acids: CASSIQLNTEAFF. In nucleotides, the CDR3 is TGTGCCAGCAGCATACAGCTGAACACTGAAGCTTTCTTT.

The rearrangement uses TRBV5-4 and TRBJ2-2; TRBD2 matches at 8 bases. The J segment lost 2 bases and the V segment lost 4 bases, leaving 13 bases of the junction unmatched. The CDR3 has 18 residues. Germline CDR1 is SGHNT and CDR2 is YYREEE (reference sequence). The CDR3: CASSLWPGLAGNTGELFF. The CDR3 DNA reads TGTGCCAGCAGCCTTTGGCCGGGGCTAGCGGGTAACACCGGGGAGCTGTTTTTT.

This clone occurred a few times. The chain carries TRBV7-9 and TRBJ2-7; tentatively, D is TRBD1 (7 bases). V lost 9 bases and J 0 bases, leaving 15 bases between the germline ends. The CDR3 has 14 amino acids. Germline lookup yields CDR1 SEHNR and CDR2 FQNEAQ (reference sequence). The CDR3 is CASGGTENSYEQYF. The CDR3 DNA reads as TGTGCCAGTGGGGGGACAGAGAACTCCTACGAGCAGTACTTC.

The chain has TRBV5-1 and TRBJ2-5; 9 bases agree with TRBD1. This CDR3 is built from 16 residues. Germline CDR1 and CDR2: SGHRS and YFSETQ. V shed 0 bases and J 1 base; nucleotides not matched to a gene: 4. The CDR3 nucleotides read TGCGCCAGCAGCTTGGACAGGGGGCTACCCCAAGAGACCCAGTACTTC. Its protein product is CASSLDRGLPQETQYF.

The chain employs TRBV29-1 and TRBJ2-7; 11 nucleotides align to TRBD1. The CDR3 extends over 14 amino acids. Germline-derived CDR1 and CDR2 are SQVTM and ANQGSEA. The trim removed 1 base at V and 5 bases at J, leaving 4 bases unmatched. This CDR3 reads CSVEGGTGGNEQYF. In nucleotides, the CDR3 is TGCAGCGTTGAAGGGGGGACAGGGGGTAACGAGCAGTACTTC.

The chain has TRBV6-4 and TRBJ1-4; D gene ambiguous. Trimming stripped 0 bases from V and 4 bases from J, with 12 bases between. Per germline, CDR1 MRHNA and CDR2 SNTAGT. This CDR3 has 16 amino acids. Here the CDR3 reads CASSDSAADHNEKLFF. The DNA for the CDR3 is TGTGCCAGCAGTGACTCCGCGGCAGACCATAATGAAAAACTGTTTTTT.

The chain carries TRBV28 and TRBJ2-1; 7 nucleotides line up with TRBD1. The germline CDR1 and CDR2 sequences are MDHEN and SYDVKM. Trimming cost V 7 bases and J 0 bases; bases outside gene matches: 6. The CDR3 sequence is 15 residues long. In DNA form, the CDR3 reads TGTGCCAGCACCGAGACAGGGAGCTCCTACAATGAGCAGTTCTTC. Its protein is CASTETGSSYNEQFF.

This chain links TRBV27 with TRBJ2-5; 9 bases agree with TRBD1. Germline-derived CDR1 and CDR2 are MNHEY and SMNVEV (reference sequence). With V trimmed by 5 bases and J by 2 bases, 6 bases remained unmatched. CDR3 length equals 15 residues. For the CDR3, the DNA is TGTGCCAGCAGTCTATACAGGGGGCCACAAGAGACCCAGTACTTC. Its protein is CASSLYRGPQETQYF.

V usage is TRBV4-2 and J usage is TRBJ2-1; no definite D call. CDR1 is LGHNA, CDR2 YNFKEQ, per germline. Trimming shortened V by 0 bases and J by 3 bases, and 18 bases separated the two germline ends. The CDR3 has 18 amino acids. The CDR3 DNA sequence: TGTGCCAGCAGCCAAGATCTCCCGGAGAATTCGATCTACAATGAGCAGTTCTTC. This sequence encodes CASSQDLPENSIYNEQFF.

The count of this clone is one. CDR3 bases: TGCGCCAGCAGCCAAGATGTCGGCGGCTACAATGAGCAGTTCTTC. It yields the protein CASSQDVGGYNEQFF. The chain combines TRBV4-3 with TRBJ2-1; D not resolved. The CDR3 is 15 residues long. Deletions cut 0 bases from V and 3 bases from J, with 9 bases between. The germline CDR1 and CDR2 sequences are LGHNA and YSLEER.

V gene TRBV2 combines with J gene TRBJ2-1; 7 bases agree with TRBD2. This CDR3 comprises 13 residues. The germline V gene encodes CDR1 SNHLY and CDR2 FYNNEI. The V segment lost 3 bases and the J segment 6 bases; nucleotides outside the gene matches: 2. The CDR3 coding sequence is TGTGCCAGCAGTGACGGGACTACCAATGAGCAGTTCTTC. It encodes CASSDGTTNEQFF.

The V call is TRBV15, the J call TRBJ1-2; no reliable D call. This CDR3 is built from 15 residues. Germline V gene sequence: CDR1 LNHNV, CDR2 YYDKDF (reference sequence). V lost 4 bases and J lost 3, with 15 bases in between. CDR3 sequence reads: CATSTERGVHYGYTF. The DNA for the CDR3 is TGTGCCACCAGCACAGAGCGCGGGGTTCACTATGGCTACACCTTC.

V is TRBV6-6 and J is TRBJ2-1; TRBD1 matches 7 bases. The CDR3 spans 14 residues. The J segment lost 6 bases and the V segment lost 5 bases, leaving 7 bases of the junction unmatched. Looked up from germline, CDR1 is MNHNY and CDR2 is SVGAGI (reference sequence). CDR3 residues: CASSTHPGGNEQFF. The CDR3 DNA reads as TGTGCCAGCAGTACTCACCCAGGGGGCAATGAGCAGTTCTTC.

This clone came up once. This rearrangement joins TRBV2 to TRBJ1-5; D uncertain. Trimming took 1 base from V and 5 from J, leaving 9 bases between them. The CDR3 runs 14 residues. The germline CDR1 and CDR2 sequences are SNHLY and FYNNEI. CDR3 loop: CASSEGALDQPQHF. The CDR3 DNA reads as TGTGCCAGCAGTGAAGGGGCTTTAGATCAGCCCCAGCATTTT. The whole variable domain, filled in from reference TRBV2 and TRBJ1-5, reads EPEVTQTPSHQVTQMGQEVILRCVPISNHLYFYWYRQILGQKVEFLVSFYNNEISEKSEIFDDQFSVERPDGSNFTLKIRSTKLEDSAMYFCASSEGALDQPQHFGDGTRLSIL.

The genes are TRBV27 and TRBJ1-5, with D perhaps TRBD1 (6 bases). Trimming removed 5 bases at V and 6 bases at J, with 14 bases between. The CDR3 contains 14 residues. Germline values: CDR1 MNHEY, CDR2 SMNVEV (reference sequence). CDR3 nucleotides: TGTGCCAGCAGTCCACAGGGTTGGGGTCAGCCCCAGCATTTT. It is translated as CASSPQGWGQPQHF.

This sequence joins TRBV4-2 and TRBJ2-1; D is uncertain. This CDR3 contains 13 residues. Trimming took off 1 base at V and 5 bases at J, with 6 bases between the two ends. Per the germline V gene, CDR1 is LGHNA and CDR2 is YNFKEQ. In DNA form, the CDR3 reads TGTGCCAGCAGCCAAGTGCAGGACAATGAGCAGTTCTTC. Translation gives CASSQVQDNEQFF.

This chain connects TRBV7-9 to TRBJ1-1, with 10 bases fitting TRBD1. V was clipped by 5 bases and J by 8 bases; unmatched bases: 14. The CDR3 length is 16 residues. CDR1 SEHNR and CDR2 FQNEAQ come from the germline V gene (reference sequence). CDR3 amino acids: CASSERQGAEQGEAFF. As DNA, the CDR3 is TGTGCCAGCAGCGAACGACAGGGGGCGGAACAAGGAGAAGCTTTCTTT.

The chain combines TRBV4-3 with TRBJ1-1; 8 nucleotides agree with TRBD1. The CDR3 loop spans 15 amino acids. Trimming at V came to 2 bases and at J to 7 bases, leaving 9 bases not matched to a gene. From germline, CDR1 is LGHNA and CDR2 YSLEER. The CDR3 region has the DNA TGCGCCAGCAGCCAAAACAGGGGGGTTACCAGTGAAGCTTTCTTT. Translation: CASSQNRGVTSEAFF.

The V gene is TRBV18, the J gene TRBJ2-1; 9 nucleotides match TRBD1. The CDR3 totals 16 residues. Germline V lookup: CDR1 KGHSH, CDR2 LQKENI. V was pared by 1 base and J by 3 bases, with 4 bases of the junction left unmatched. The DNA for the CDR3 is TGTGCCAGCTCACCACAAGAGACAGGGGGCTACAATGAGCAGTTCTTC. Amino acids: CASSPQETGGYNEQFF.

The CDR3 loop is CASSYSTDRTNEKLFF. CDR3 nucleotide sequence: TGTGCCAGCAGTTACTCTACAGACAGAACTAATGAAAAACTGTTTTTT. The V and J genes are TRBV6-6 and TRBJ1-4, with D maybe TRBD1 (5 bases). This CDR3 is built from 16 residues. V lost 0 bases to trimming and J lost 1 base, with 9 bases between them. CDR1 and CDR2 (germline): MNHNY, SVGAGI (reference sequence).